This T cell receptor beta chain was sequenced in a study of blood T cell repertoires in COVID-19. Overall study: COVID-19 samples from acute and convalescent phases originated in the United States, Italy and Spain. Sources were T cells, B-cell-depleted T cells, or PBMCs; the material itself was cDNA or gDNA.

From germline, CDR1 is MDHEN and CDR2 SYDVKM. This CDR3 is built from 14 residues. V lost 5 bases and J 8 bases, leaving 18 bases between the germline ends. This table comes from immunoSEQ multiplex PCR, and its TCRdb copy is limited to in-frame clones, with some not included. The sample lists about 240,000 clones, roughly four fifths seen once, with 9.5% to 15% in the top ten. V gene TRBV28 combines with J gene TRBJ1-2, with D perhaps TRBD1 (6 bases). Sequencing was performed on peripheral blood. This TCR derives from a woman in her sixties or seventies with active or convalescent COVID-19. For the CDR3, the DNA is TGTGCCAGCAGTCTGGGACACGACCCTAGGGGCTACACCTTC. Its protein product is CASSLGHDPRGYTF.